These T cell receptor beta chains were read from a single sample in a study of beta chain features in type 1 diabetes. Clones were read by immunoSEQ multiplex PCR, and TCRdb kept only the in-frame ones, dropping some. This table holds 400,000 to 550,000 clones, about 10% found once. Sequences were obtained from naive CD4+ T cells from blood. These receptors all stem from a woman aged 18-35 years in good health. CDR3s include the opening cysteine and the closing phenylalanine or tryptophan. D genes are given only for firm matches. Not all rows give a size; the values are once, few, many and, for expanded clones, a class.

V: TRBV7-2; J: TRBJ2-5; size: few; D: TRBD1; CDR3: CASSSDRGQETQYF; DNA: TGTGCCAGCAGCTCCGACAGGGGACAAGAGACCCAGTACTTC
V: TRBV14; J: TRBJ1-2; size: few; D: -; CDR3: CASSPQGSYGYTF; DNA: TGTGCCAGCAGCCCACAGGGTTCCTATGGCTACACCTTC
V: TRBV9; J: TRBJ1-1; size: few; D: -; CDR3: CASSALTTSDTEAFF; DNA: TGTGCCAGCAGCGCCCTGACAACGTCGGACACTGAAGCTTTCTTT
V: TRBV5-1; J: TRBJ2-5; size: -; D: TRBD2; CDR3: CASSLAGGGAEETQYF; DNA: TGCGCCAGCAGCTTGGCTGGCGGGGGGGCCGAGGAGACCCAGTACTTC
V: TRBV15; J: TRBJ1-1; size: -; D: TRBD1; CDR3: CATSREGQMNTEAFF; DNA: TGTGCCACCAGCAGGGAGGGACAGATGAACACTGAAGCTTTCTTT
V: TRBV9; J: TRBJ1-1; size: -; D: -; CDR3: CASSVDPVMNTEAFF; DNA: TGTGCCAGCAGCGTAGACCCAGTCATGAACACTGAAGCTTTCTTT
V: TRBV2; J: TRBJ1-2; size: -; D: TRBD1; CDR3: CASSATYLGQGAKDYGYTF; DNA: TGTGCCAGCAGTGCCACCTACCTCGGGCAGGGGGCGAAGGACTATGGCTACACCTTC
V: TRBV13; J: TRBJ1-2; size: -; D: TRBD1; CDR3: CASSLGGQTNYGYTF; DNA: TGTGCCAGCAGCTTAGGGGGACAGACCAACTATGGCTACACCTTC
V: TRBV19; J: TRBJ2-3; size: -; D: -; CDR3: CASSIPGISTDTQYF; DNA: TGTGCCAGTAGTATCCCGGGGATTAGCACAGATACGCAGTATTTT
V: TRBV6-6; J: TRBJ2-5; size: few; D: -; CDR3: CASSFGGPCYF; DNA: TGTGCCAGCAGTTTCGGGGGGCCTTGCTACTTC
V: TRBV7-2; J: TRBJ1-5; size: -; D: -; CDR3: CASSFRASPNQPQHF; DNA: TGTGCCAGCAGCTTTCGGGCCAGCCCCAATCAGCCCCAGCATTTT
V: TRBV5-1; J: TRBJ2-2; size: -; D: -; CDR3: CASNLGYHRELFF; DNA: TGCGCCAGCAATTTAGGCTACCACCGGGAGCTGTTTTTT
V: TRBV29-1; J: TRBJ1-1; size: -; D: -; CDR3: CSTLRDGNTEAFF; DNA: TGCAGCACGCTTCGGGACGGGAACACTGAAGCTTTCTTT
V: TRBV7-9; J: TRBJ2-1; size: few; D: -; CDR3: CASSSPVGFNNEQFF; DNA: TGTGCCAGCAGCTCCCCGGTAGGGTTTAACAATGAGCAGTTCTTC
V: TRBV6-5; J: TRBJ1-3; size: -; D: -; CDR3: CASSPDRRYRNTIYF; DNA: TGTGCCAGCAGTCCCGACAGGCGGTATAGAAACACCATATATTTT
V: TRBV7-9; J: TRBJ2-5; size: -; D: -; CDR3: CASSVTGTSAETQYF; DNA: TGTGCCAGCAGCGTCACCGGGACCTCGGCGGAGACCCAGTACTTC
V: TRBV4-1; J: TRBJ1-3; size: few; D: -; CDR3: CASSLQAFGNPGNTIYF; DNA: TGCGCCAGCAGCCTTCAGGCATTTGGGAATCCTGGAAACACCATATATTTT
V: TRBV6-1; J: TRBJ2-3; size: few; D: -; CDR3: CASRWTEDTQYF; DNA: TGTGCCAGCAGGTGGACCGAAGATACGCAGTATTTT
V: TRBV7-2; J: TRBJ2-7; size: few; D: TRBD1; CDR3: CASSEYRGSYEQYF; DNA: TGTGCCAGCAGCGAATACAGGGGATCCTACGAGCAGTACTTC
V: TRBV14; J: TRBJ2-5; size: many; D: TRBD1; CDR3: CASSTRQGTQETQYF; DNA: TGTGCCAGCAGCACCCGACAGGGTACACAAGAGACCCAGTACTTC
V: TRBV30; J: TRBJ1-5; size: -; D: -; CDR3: CAWNGAGPDIKPQHF; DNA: TGTGCCTGGAACGGGGCAGGGCCGGACATCAAGCCCCAGCATTTT
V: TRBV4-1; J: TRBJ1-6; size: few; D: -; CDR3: CASSPMRQASYNSPLHF; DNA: TGCGCCAGCAGCCCGATGAGGCAGGCCAGTTATAATTCACCCCTCCACTTT
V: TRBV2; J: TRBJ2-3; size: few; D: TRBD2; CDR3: CASSVVRLLAAGTDTQYF; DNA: TGTGCCAGCAGTGTCGTTCGGTTACTAGCGGCGGGCACAGATACGCAGTATTTT
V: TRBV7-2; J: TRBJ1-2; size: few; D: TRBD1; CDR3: CASSSAGQPFYGYTF; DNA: TGTGCCAGCAGCTCCGCGGGACAGCCATTTTATGGCTACACCTTC
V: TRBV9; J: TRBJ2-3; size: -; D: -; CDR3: CASSVPEGDTQYF; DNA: TGTGCCAGCAGCGTCCCCGAGGGAGATACGCAGTATTTT
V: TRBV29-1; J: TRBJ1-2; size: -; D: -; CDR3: CSVESRDGGYTF; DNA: TGCAGCGTTGAGTCCAGGGACGGAGGCTACACCTTC
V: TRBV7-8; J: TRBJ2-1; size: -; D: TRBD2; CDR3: CAIFLPGGLENNEQFF; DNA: TGTGCCATCTTTCTTCCGGGGGGACTAGAGAACAATGAGCAGTTCTTC
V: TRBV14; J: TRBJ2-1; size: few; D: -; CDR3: CASSQGWVREQFF; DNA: TGTGCCAGCAGCCAAGGATGGGTCCGGGAGCAGTTCTTC
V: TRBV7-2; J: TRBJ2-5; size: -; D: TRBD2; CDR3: CASSPVLAGGRETQYF; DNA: TGTGCCAGCAGCCCCGTCCTAGCGGGGGGAAGAGAGACCCAGTACTTC
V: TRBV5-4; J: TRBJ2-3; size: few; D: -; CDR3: CASSPGAVSTDTQYF; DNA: TGTGCCAGCAGCCCTGGGGCGGTTAGCACAGATACGCAGTATTTT
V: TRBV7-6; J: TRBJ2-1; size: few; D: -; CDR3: CASSLVRGEQFF; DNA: TGTGCCAGCAGCTTAGTTAGGGGCGAGCAGTTCTTC
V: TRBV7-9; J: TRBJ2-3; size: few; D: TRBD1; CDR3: CASSLAGQGTDTQYF; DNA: TGTGCCAGCAGCTTAGCGGGACAGGGCACAGATACGCAGTATTTT
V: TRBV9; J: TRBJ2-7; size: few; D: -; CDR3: CASSVARLDPYEQYF; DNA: TGTGCCAGCAGCGTAGCCCGACTAGACCCCTACGAGCAGTACTTC
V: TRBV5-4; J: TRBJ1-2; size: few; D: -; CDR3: CASSSTPASYGYTF; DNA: TGTGCCAGCAGCTCCACTCCGGCTTCATATGGCTACACCTTC
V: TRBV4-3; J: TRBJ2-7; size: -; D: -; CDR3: CASSQASGGRLDEQYF; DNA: TGCGCCAGCAGCCAGGCCTCCGGGGGGCGTCTAGACGAGCAGTACTTC
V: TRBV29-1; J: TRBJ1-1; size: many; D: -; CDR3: CSVARWDTEAFF; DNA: TGCAGCGTCGCCAGGTGGGACACTGAAGCTTTCTTT
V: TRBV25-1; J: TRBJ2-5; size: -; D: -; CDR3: CASSEFGVGAKGETQYF; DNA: TGTGCCAGCAGTGAATTTGGCGTGGGGGCGAAAGGAGAGACCCAGTACTTC
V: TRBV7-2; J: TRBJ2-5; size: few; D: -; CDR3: CASRDRPSGSAYF; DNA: TGTGCCAGTAGAGACCGTCCCTCCGGGTCTGCGTACTTC
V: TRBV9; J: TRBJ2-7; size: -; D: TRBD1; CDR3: CASSALPGTGAYEQYF; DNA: TGTGCCAGCAGCGCTCTCCCAGGGACAGGGGCCTACGAGCAGTACTTC
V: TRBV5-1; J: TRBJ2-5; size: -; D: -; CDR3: CASSLAVQETQYF; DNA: TGCGCCAGCAGCTTGGCCGTACAAGAGACCCAGTACTTC
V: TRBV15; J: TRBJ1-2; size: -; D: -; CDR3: CATSRDPSANYGYTF; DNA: TGTGCCACCAGCAGAGATCCGTCAGCTAACTATGGCTACACCTTC
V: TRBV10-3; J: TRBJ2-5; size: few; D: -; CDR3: CAISEYGGTSQETQYF; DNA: TGTGCCATCAGTGAGTATGGCGGGACCTCTCAAGAGACCCAGTACTTC
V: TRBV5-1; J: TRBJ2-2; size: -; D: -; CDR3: CASSSYGELFF; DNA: TGCGCCAGCAGCTCCTACGGGGAGCTGTTTTTT
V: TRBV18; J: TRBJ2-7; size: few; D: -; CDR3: CASSLRQRGGHEQYF; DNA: TGTGCCAGCTCACTTAGGCAAAGGGGCGGGCACGAGCAGTACTTC
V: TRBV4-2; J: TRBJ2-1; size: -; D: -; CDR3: CASSLTFINEQFF; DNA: TGTGCCAGCAGCCTAACCTTTATCAATGAGCAGTTCTTC
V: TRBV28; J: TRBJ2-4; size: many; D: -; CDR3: CASSLARIQYF; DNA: TGTGCCAGCAGTTTAGCCCGAATTCAGTACTTC
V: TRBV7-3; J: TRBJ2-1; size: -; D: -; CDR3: CASSSYSRDEQFF; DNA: TGTGCCAGCAGCTCCTATTCTAGGGATGAGCAGTTCTTC
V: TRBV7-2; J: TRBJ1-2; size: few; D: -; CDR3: CASSEGGKKGQTF; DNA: TGTGCCAGCAGCGAAGGTGGGAAGAAAGGGCAGACCTTC
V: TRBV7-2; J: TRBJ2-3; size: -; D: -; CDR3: CASSLGDDTDTQYF; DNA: TGTGCCAGCAGCTTAGGGGACGACACAGATACGCAGTATTTT
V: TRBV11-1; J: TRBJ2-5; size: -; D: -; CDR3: CASSFPSVGVETQYF; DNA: TGTGCCAGCAGCTTCCCGAGCGTGGGGGTGGAGACCCAGTACTTC